This T cell receptor (beta chain) was sequenced for a study of early T cells in non-severe SARS-CoV-2 infection. TCRdb reprocessed the 5' RACE reads via MiXCR and lists one record per CDR3 protein. The sample carries about 28,000 distinct CDR3 sequences, about 4.9% recorded once. The V gene lost 0 bases and the J gene lost 4 bases, with 8 bases spanning the gap. CDR3 length: 15 amino acids. Per germline, CDR1 SGDLS and CDR2 YYNGEE. This clonotype was seen many times. The V call is TRBV9, the J call TRBJ1-6; the D is unclear. Sequencing used whole blood, obtained at baseline. The receptor's source is an adult who was a healthcare worker with PCR-confirmed SARS-CoV-2 infection or an uninfected control (not recorded which). DNA for the CDR3: TGTGCCAGCAGCGTAGAAACGGGATATAATTCACCCCTCCACTTT. Its translation is CASSVETGYNSPLHF. Full variable domain (missing parts from reference TRBV9 and TRBJ1-6): DSGVTQTPKHLITATGQRVTLRCSPRSGDLSVYWYQQSLDQGLQFLIQYYNGEERAKGNILERFSAQQFPDLHSELNLSSLELGDSALYFCASSVETGYNSPLHFGNGTRLTVT.